This T cell receptor beta chain was sequenced for a study of blood T cell repertoires in COVID-19 (dated by TCRdb to 2020 to 2022). Broadly, across the study: Collaborator samples came from the United States, Italy and Spain and covered acute and convalescent phases of COVID-19. Sample metadata almost always included a de-identified subject ID, COVID-19 status, age in years and sex. The prospective study material was composed of cDNA or gDNA derived from T cells, B-cell-depleted T cells, or PBMCs. Samples were obtained from the ongoing ImmuneRACE study (first 160 participants) and from some 1,200 subjects provided by 6 global collaborators. Where HLA class I and class II types were available, the types were taken from metadata supplied by the sample provider, not from assay-based typing. A freely available public database, intended as a resource for researchers studying the immune response to SARS-CoV-2, is where the repertoires were released. The dataset comprised deeply sampled blood TCRbeta repertoires from subjects exposed to, actively infected with, or recovered from COVID-19. Overall study outcomes, separate from this receptor: How much clinical and demographic metadata was included differed by source and by participant, and the metadata was provided uncurated.

Via the germline V gene (reference sequence), CDR1 is GTSNPN and CDR2 SVGIG. Including cysteine and phenylalanine, the CDR3 has 12 amino acids. The sequence is cut down to CDR3 DNA, 36 bases in frame from base 1. Trimming costs V 4 bases and J 10 bases, and their ends lie 16 bases apart. This clone was observed once. No cognate antigen has been identified for it. One base away there is no much larger clone; base qualities are not given. TCRbeta CDR3 regions were amplified from genomic DNA by means of the immunoSEQ Assay, a bias-controlled multiplex PCR. The study's processing was this. Nucleated cell counts per sample were estimated from amplification of reference gene primers within the assay. To quantify the absolute abundance of each unique TCRbeta CDR3 rearrangement, sequence reads were collapsed and filtered. Productive Simpson clonality was computed per sample as the square root of Simpson's diversity index over productive rearrangements. TCRdb carries this immuneACCESS record with in-frame sequences only. Its versions omit some clonotypes, under half of them owing to an unresolved V gene in the studies checked, with the rest unexplained. V, J and clone size reflect that table, while D and trimming were determined from the DNA. Counted in this sample were under 300,000 clones; roughly 91% of them appeared once. The ten largest clones add up to about 1% of the sample.

A second Seattle source provided samples from volunteer blood donors who had recovered from COVID-19. Collaborating institutions collected whole blood in K2EDTA tubes following their own protocols. For TCRbeta analysis, collaborators shipped samples as frozen whole blood, isolated PBMCs, or DNA extracted from either of those sample types. Sequences were obtained from peripheral blood. The origin of this receptor is a woman aged 40 to 50 who had recovered from COVID-19. The chain couples TRBV30 to TRBJ1-1, with the D gene uncertain. The nucleotides read TGTGCCTGGATAGTCCCGAGGAGTTTAGCTTTCTTT. Protein translation: CAWIVPRSLAFF.